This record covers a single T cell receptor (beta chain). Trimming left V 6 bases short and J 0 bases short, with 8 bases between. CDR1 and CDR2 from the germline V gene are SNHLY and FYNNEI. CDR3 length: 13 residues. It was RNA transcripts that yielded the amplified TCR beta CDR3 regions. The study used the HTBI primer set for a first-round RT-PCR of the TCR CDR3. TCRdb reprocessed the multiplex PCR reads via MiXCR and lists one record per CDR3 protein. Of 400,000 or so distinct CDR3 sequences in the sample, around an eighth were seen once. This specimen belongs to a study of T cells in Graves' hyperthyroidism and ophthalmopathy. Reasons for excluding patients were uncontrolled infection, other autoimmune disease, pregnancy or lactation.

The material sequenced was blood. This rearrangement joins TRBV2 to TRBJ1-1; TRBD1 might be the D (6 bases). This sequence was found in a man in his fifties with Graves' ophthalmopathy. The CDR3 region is CASRDSLNTEAFF. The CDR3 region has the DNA TGTGCCAGCAGGGACAGTCTGAACACTGAAGCTTTCTTT.